This T cell receptor beta chain was sequenced during a study of T-cell memory formation after mild COVID-19. About the research overall: Clusters of TCRs were largely donor specific.

The authors produced TCR alpha and TCR beta cDNA libraries with sample barcodes and UMIs by 5'RACE using constant-segment primers. MiXCR, applied by TCRdb to the 5' RACE reads, yields one record per CDR3 protein. The sample gives just over 400,000 distinct CDR3 sequences, less than 25% of which show up once; around 14% is in the top ten. Study-level findings and limits: Clones contracting across day 15 to 85 had a balanced CD4/CD8 profile; later expanding clones leaned CD4+. That cross-reactive memory joined was suggested by some responding clones appearing in pre-infection memory.

As for this clonotype: Its matching antigen is unknown.

Sequenced material: PBMCs or a T cell subset sorted from them (not recorded which). This TCR derives from an adult woman who had mild COVID-19 (a few samples of this study predate the infection). Cell type and time point are not known.

In DNA form, the CDR3 reads TGTGCCAGCAGGACGGGACAACAATTAGAGACCCAGTACTTC. Translated: CASRTGQQLETQYF. This chain uses TRBV13 with TRBJ2-5, with D possibly TRBD1 on 6 matching bases. Germline CDR1 PRHDT, CDR2 FYEKMQ (reference sequence). The V end was cut by 6 bases, the J end by 4 bases, with 15 bases between. This CDR3 contains 14 residues.